This T cell receptor (beta chain) was captured in a study of CD8 T cells in ankylosing spondylitis. Construction of TCR beta libraries was performed using quantitative 5'-RACE with molecular barcodes. In TCRdb, the 5' RACE reads were re-called with MiXCR into one record per CDR3 protein. The sample includes just under 550,000 distinct CDR3 sequences, approximately 11% of them seen just once. The CDR3 is made up of 14 amino acids. V was clipped by 10 bases and J by 2 bases, with 14 bases between them. Study findings and constraints: Disease-linked clones, CD8+, were relatively rare in peripheral blood. Earlier work had already found some motif variants in reactive arthritis synovial fluid and blood. A motif of seven or eight highly homologous TCR beta variants was seen as apparently characteristic of ankylosing spondylitis blood. Disease-associated clones were reportedly significantly overrepresented in matched ankylosing spondylitis synovial fluid.

In its sample, this clonotype was seen a few times. Its antigen remains unknown. The source material was blood, either unsorted or a sorted T cell fraction (not recorded which). This chain connects TRBV12-3 or TRBV12-4 to TRBJ2-2; D is unclear. This TCR was sampled from a male donor with ankylosing spondylitis. CDR3 nucleotides: TGTGCCACCCTCAGGCGGACCAACACCGGGGAGCTGTTTTTT. Translation: CATLRRTNTGELFF.